These 10 T cell receptor beta chains were all obtained from the same sample, sequenced in a study of T cell responses to AZD1222 COVID-19 vaccine. The data were produced by immunoSEQ multiplex PCR, yet TCRdb's version contains in-frame clones alone and is incomplete. The sample lists approximately 110,000 clones, more than 75% occurring once. This specimen was peripheral blood, taken on day 0 of AZD1222 vaccination. These receptor sequences come from an adult in good health.

J is TRBJ1-2 and V is TRBV6-2 or TRBV6-3, with D hard to call. Germline V gives CDR1 MNHEY, CDR2 SVGEGT. The CDR3 has 15 amino acids. V was trimmed by 5 bases and J by 2 bases, leaving 15 bases between them. This chain's CDR3 is CASSLSITANYGYTF. The CDR3, as DNA: TGTGCCAGCAGTCTCTCAATCACAGCCAACTATGGCTACACCTTC.

The chain uses TRBV24-1 and TRBJ2-1, with 7 bases fitting TRBD1. This CDR3 comprises 18 residues. V gave up 2 bases and J gave up 3 bases; unmatched junction bases: 12. CDR1 is KGHDR, CDR2 SFDVKD, per germline. CDR3 residues: CATSDSHRRDRLYNEQFF. CDR3 sequence (DNA): TGTGCCACCAGTGATTCCCACCGCCGGGACAGACTCTACAATGAGCAGTTCTTC.

The V gene is TRBV4-2, the J gene TRBJ2-5; D is uncertain. With 0 bases removed from V and 3 bases from J, the gap between germline ends came to 8 bases. From germline, CDR1 is LGHNA and CDR2 YNFKEQ. This CDR3 has 14 amino acids. The CDR3 DNA is TGTGCCAGCAGCCAAGAGCATCGGAAAGAGACCCAGTACTTC. It specifies CASSQEHRKETQYF.

This clone was observed a handful of times. The V and J genes are TRBV18 and TRBJ2-7; TRBD1 might be the D (5 bases). Germline lookup yields CDR1 KGHSH and CDR2 LQKENI. Trimming pared 2 bases from V and 2 bases from J, leaving 10 bases between. CDR3 length equals 14 residues. The CDR3 region is CASSPNAGTYEQYF. The CDR3 bases are TGTGCCAGCTCACCAAATGCAGGGACCTACGAGCAGTACTTC.

This clone was seen only once. This chain links TRBV5-5 with TRBJ1-2; the D gene is possibly TRBD1 (5 bases). The CDR3 has 15 residues. The germline V and J ends were trimmed by 2 bases and 2 bases, with 13 bases remaining between them. The germline gives CDR1 SGHKS, CDR2 YYEKEE (reference sequence). The CDR3 loop is CASSFGGGLNYGYTF. The CDR3 DNA follows: TGTGCCAGCAGCTTCGGGGGAGGTTTAAACTATGGCTACACCTTC.

V and J are TRBV7-8 and TRBJ1-5, with 8 bases lining up with TRBD1. Germline CDR1 reads SGHVS; CDR2 reads FQNEAQ. CDR3 length equals 20 residues. V shed 1 base, J shed 0 bases, and the junction held 14 bases outside the gene matches. Here the CDR3 reads CASSLDYKGTGTISNQPQHF. For the CDR3, the DNA is TGTGCCAGCAGCTTAGATTATAAGGGGACAGGCACTATTAGCAATCAGCCCCAGCATTTT.

This chain links TRBV6-4 with TRBJ1-1; unclear D gene. The CDR3 is 14 residues long. With 4 bases removed from V and 2 bases from J, the gap between germline ends came to 11 bases. Germline-derived CDR1 and CDR2 are MRHNA and SNTAGT. The CDR3 DNA sequence: TGTGCCAGCAGTGGGAATCCAGGAAACACTGAAGCTTTCTTT. Translation gives CASSGNPGNTEAFF.

The gene calls are TRBV9 and TRBJ2-2; D is ambiguous. The V end lost 4 bases, the J end lost 7 bases, and 8 bases lay between the germline ends. This CDR3 spans 12 amino acids. Germline values: CDR1 SGDLS, CDR2 YYNGEE. CDR3 bases: TGTGCCAGCAGCCTAGTCGTCGGGGAGCTGTTTTTT. Residues: CASSLVVGELFF.

This clone was recorded only once. The DNA of the CDR3 is TGTGCCAGCAGCTCCGTGAGGGCCTCTAGGTCCCATGAGCAGTTCTTC. It translates to CASSSVRASRSHEQFF. V usage is TRBV7-8 and J usage is TRBJ2-1; perhaps TRBD2 as D (5 bases). The CDR3 is 16 amino acids. V lost 4 bases and J 8 bases, leaving 21 bases between the germline ends. The germline gives CDR1 SGHVS, CDR2 FQNEAQ.

The chain links TRBV21-1 to TRBJ2-1; TRBD1 reflects the table's D call only, with no check against the DNA. TRBV21-1 is an annotated pseudogene. This CDR3 has 17 amino acids. The CDR3 sequence: CASSNLITGTAYNEQFF. The CDR3 nucleotides read TGTGCCAGCAGCAATCTTATAACTGGGACAGCATACAATGAGCAGTTCTTC.